These 32 T cell receptor beta chains share one sample of origin, sequenced in a study of blood T cell repertoires in COVID-19. The protocol was immunoSEQ multiplex PCR, while the TCRdb copy is restricted to in-frame clones and leaves out a portion. The sample includes a few hundred thousand clones, about 90% of them seen just once. Sequenced: peripheral blood. The origin of the receptors is a man between 18 and 35 years old with COVID-19, enrolled during active disease.

The chain carries TRBV12-2 and TRBJ1-6; the table calls TRBD1, which could not be checked here. TRBV12-2 is an annotated pseudogene. The CDR3 runs 15 residues. The CDR3 DNA reads as TGTGCAAGTCGCTTAGGTGGACAGCCTAATTCACCCCTCCACTTT. This translates into CASRLGGQPNSPLHF.

The CDR3 is CAWATQDNQPQHF. The CDR3 DNA reads TGTGCCTGGGCAACCCAGGATAATCAGCCCCAGCATTTT. V gene TRBV30 combines with J gene TRBJ1-5; D uncertain. The CDR3 length is 13 residues. The germline gives CDR1 GTSNPN, CDR2 SVGIG (reference sequence). Trimming shortened V by 5 bases and J by 4 bases, and 12 bases separated the two germline ends.

This clone was counted once. The V gene is TRBV19, the J gene TRBJ1-5; D call uncertain. Trimming shortened V by 6 bases and J by 7 bases, and 10 bases separated the two germline ends. Germline assignment: CDR1 LNHDA and CDR2 SQIVND (reference sequence). This CDR3 comprises 12 residues. CDR3 DNA sequence: TGTGCCAGTAGCGTGTTTGAGCAGCCCCAGCATTTT. Amino acid sequence: CASSVFEQPQHF.

This clone was found a few times. The chain combines TRBV7-8 with TRBJ1-5; 12 nucleotides match TRBD1. The CDR3 contains 16 residues. Germline trimming cut 5 bases from V and 3 bases from J; bases unmatched to any gene: 5. Germline CDR1 reads SGHVS; CDR2 reads FQNEAQ. This chain's CDR3 is CASSPGDRGHNQPQHF. The CDR3 DNA is TGTGCCAGCAGCCCCGGGGACAGGGGGCACAATCAGCCCCAGCATTTT.

This clone was recorded only once. The V and J genes are TRBV2 and TRBJ2-7; 7 nucleotides line up with TRBD1. There are 13 residues in the CDR3. Trimming took 5 bases from V and 2 from J; bases not matched to a gene: 3. CDR1 and CDR2 from the germline V gene are SNHLY and FYNNEI. In DNA form, the CDR3 reads TGTGCCAGCAGTTTAGGGGGCCCCTACGAGCAGTACTTC. This codes for CASSLGGPYEQYF.

The J gene is TRBJ2-3, the V gene TRBV4-1, with 10 nucleotides matching TRBD2. The CDR3 loop spans 14 amino acids. Germline CDR1 MGHRA, CDR2 YSYEKL. V trimming: 8 bases; J trimming: 10 bases; junction bases outside the gene matches: 12. CDR3 region: CASSSPASGRAQYF. CDR3 nucleotides: TGCGCCAGCTCCTCCCCCGCTAGCGGGAGAGCGCAGTATTTT.

This chain links TRBV7-9 with TRBJ1-5, with TRBD1 matching over 7 bases. The V gene's germline CDR1 is SEHNR and CDR2 FQNEAQ (reference sequence). The CDR3 consists of 13 residues. The ends lost 4 bases at V and 9 bases at J; junction bases unmatched: 6. The CDR3 here is CASSYDREGPQHF. The CDR3 DNA reads TGTGCCAGCAGCTACGACAGGGAAGGGCCCCAGCATTTT.

The chain carries TRBV19 and TRBJ1-6, with unresolved D. The germline V and J ends were trimmed by 6 bases and 7 bases, with 13 bases remaining between them. The CDR3 length is 14 residues. Per the germline V gene, CDR1 is LNHDA and CDR2 is SQIVND (reference sequence). CDR3 DNA sequence: TGTGCCAGTAGATACGGACGGGGAAATTCACCCCTCCACTTT. It codes for CASRYGRGNSPLHF.

The rearrangement joins TRBV28 to TRBJ2-7, with 13 bases identical to TRBD2. The CDR3 is 16 residues long. V lost 6 bases, J lost 2 bases, and 7 bases stayed unmatched. Germline loops: CDR1 MDHEN, CDR2 SYDVKM. Written as DNA, the CDR3 is TGTGCCAGCAGACCGGGACTAGCGGGACCCACCTACGAGCAGTACTTC. Amino acids: CASRPGLAGPTYEQYF.

DNA of the CDR3: TGCAGTGTTCGGAGCTCCTACGAGCAGTACTTC. Its protein is CSVRSSYEQYF. The V and J genes are TRBV20-1 and TRBJ2-7; no reliable D call. Germline lookup yields CDR1 DFQATT and CDR2 SNEGSKA (reference sequence). Trimming removed 7 bases from V and 0 bases from J, with 7 bases in between. The CDR3 length is 11 residues.

This clone was observed a handful of times. The chain links TRBV2 to TRBJ2-1; D is undetermined. This CDR3 is 12 amino acids long. Trimming removed 3 bases from V and 5 bases from J, with 5 bases in between. The germline CDR1 and CDR2 sequences are SNHLY and FYNNEI. The CDR3 is CASSDLDNEQFF. The CDR3 DNA follows: TGTGCCAGCAGTGACCTCGACAATGAGCAGTTCTTC.

This chain joins TRBV19 and TRBJ1-2; 7 positions agree with TRBD1. Per the germline V gene, CDR1 is LNHDA and CDR2 is SQIVND (reference sequence). The CDR3 is made up of 17 amino acids. V gave up 0 bases and J gave up 4 bases; unmatched junction bases: 11. The DNA for the CDR3 is TGTGCCAGTAGTATAGAGAGGCCCCCGGGACAGCTCTATGGCTACACCTTC. It yields the protein CASSIERPPGQLYGYTF.

The chain recombines TRBV12-3 or TRBV12-4 with TRBJ1-5, with TRBD1 matching 7 bases. The CDR3 runs to 13 residues. Trimming at V came to 6 bases and at J to 5 bases, leaving 4 bases not matched to a gene. CDR3 amino acids: CASRGQDHQPQHF. The DNA for the CDR3 is TGTGCCAGCAGAGGACAGGACCATCAGCCCCAGCATTTT.

This chain uses TRBV27 with TRBJ1-5; weak D call: TRBD1 (5 bases). This CDR3 region has 15 residues. Trimming took off 2 bases at V and 7 bases at J, with 15 bases between the two ends. Germline V gene sequence: CDR1 MNHEY, CDR2 SMNVEV (reference sequence). CDR3 sequence: CASSLGGRVGQPQHF. In DNA form, the CDR3 reads TGTGCCAGCAGTTTAGGCGGCAGGGTGGGGCAGCCCCAGCATTTT.

This clone was counted once. V is TRBV4-1 and J is TRBJ2-1; TRBD2 aligns across 8 bases. Looked up from germline, CDR1 is MGHRA and CDR2 is YSYEKL. The V and J ends lost 1 base and 3 bases, in that order; junction bases with no gene match: 2. CDR3 length: 15 amino acids. This CDR3 reads CASSQGRGGYNEQFF. The CDR3 DNA reads as TGCGCCAGCAGCCAAGGCCGGGGGGGCTACAATGAGCAGTTCTTC.

The chain couples TRBV10-1 to TRBJ2-5; possible D gene TRBD1, 6 bases. The CDR3 totals 15 residues. Trimming left V 3 bases short and J 5 bases short, with 16 bases between. Germline V CDR1 and CDR2: WNHNN, SYGVQD (reference sequence). CDR3 sequence: CASSERTAQWETQYF. CDR3 sequence (DNA): TGCGCCAGCAGTGAAAGGACAGCCCAGTGGGAGACCCAGTACTTC.

V and J are TRBV5-1 and TRBJ2-1; the match to TRBD2 covers 7 bases. This CDR3 has 15 residues. V dropped 2 bases and J dropped 9; count of bases not matched to a gene: 11. Germline assignment: CDR1 SGHRS and CDR2 YFSETQ. Written as DNA, the CDR3 is TGCGCCAGCAGCTTCGGACTAGTTGGAGAGCTTGAGCAGTTCTTC. It encodes CASSFGLVGELEQFF.

J is TRBJ2-3 and V is TRBV14, with 9 positions matching TRBD2. The CDR3 spans 16 residues. V lost 4 bases and J lost 3; bases outside the gene matches: 8. Germline CDR1 reads SGHDN; CDR2 reads FVKESK. The chain's CDR3 is CASSRITGLATDTQYF. For the CDR3, the DNA is TGTGCCAGCAGCCGGATAACGGGACTAGCTACAGATACGCAGTATTTT.

The chain employs TRBV30 and TRBJ1-2; TRBD1 matches at 12 bases. Germline V gene sequence: CDR1 GTSNPN, CDR2 SVGIG (reference sequence). The V gene end was trimmed by 1 base and the J gene end by 8 bases; junction bases not matched to a gene: 5. The CDR3 has 14 residues. This CDR3 reads CAWSAGQGAGGYTF. The CDR3 region has the DNA TGTGCCTGGAGTGCGGGACAGGGGGCTGGAGGCTACACCTTC.

This clone has a handful of counts. The chain employs TRBV5-1 and TRBJ2-7; TRBD2 might be the D (7 bases). CDR1 SGHRS and CDR2 YFSETQ come from the germline V gene. Trimming took 4 bases from V and 6 from J, leaving 14 bases between them. This CDR3 contains 13 residues. The CDR3 spells CASSPEGGGEQYF. CDR3 DNA sequence: TGCGCCAGCAGCCCCGAAGGGGGGGGCGAGCAGTACTTC.

The chain joins TRBV7-9 to TRBJ1-6, with 10 bases matching TRBD1. Germline-derived CDR1 and CDR2 are SEHNR and FQNEAQ (reference sequence). The junction had 3 bases not matched to a gene; V was cut back by 5 bases and J by 8 bases. There are 14 residues in the CDR3. The CDR3 protein is CASSPGTGDSPLHF. CDR3 sequence (DNA): TGTGCCAGCAGCCCCGGGACAGGGGATTCACCCCTCCACTTT.

The chain uses TRBV3-1 (or the pseudogene TRBV3-2) and TRBJ2-2; 7 bases agree with TRBD2. The CDR3 sequence is 16 residues long. Germline trimming cut 3 bases from V and 6 bases from J; bases unmatched to any gene: 10. Germline V gene lookup returns CDR1 LGHDT and CDR2 YNNKEL (reference sequence). The CDR3 here is CASSHLWREYSGELFF. Written as DNA, the CDR3 is TGTGCCAGCAGCCACCTCTGGCGGGAGTACTCCGGGGAGCTGTTTTTT.

This chain's CDR3 is CASIKTGGSEKLFF. CDR3 DNA sequence: TGTGCCAGCATCAAGACAGGGGGTTCCGAAAAACTGTTTTTT. The V and J genes are TRBV2 and TRBJ1-4; 9 bases are a match to TRBD1. V was clipped by 7 bases and J by 8 bases; unmatched bases: 8. The CDR3 consists of 14 residues. The germline gives CDR1 SNHLY, CDR2 FYNNEI.

J is TRBJ2-2 and V is TRBV5-1, with D tentatively TRBD2 (6 bases). The CDR3 spans 16 residues. The V gene's germline CDR1 is SGHRS and CDR2 YFSETQ. Trimming stripped 1 base from V and 4 bases from J, with 14 bases between. CDR3 bases: TGCGCCAGCAGCTTGTTGTGGGAGGAGGGCACCGGGGAGCTGTTTTTT. As protein: CASSLLWEEGTGELFF.

The J gene is TRBJ1-2, the V gene TRBV5-1, with D uncertain. V lost 0 bases and J lost 4, with 7 bases in between. Germline assignment: CDR1 SGHRS and CDR2 YFSETQ. CDR3 length equals 13 residues. CDR3 sequence (DNA): TGCGCCAGCAGCTTGGGGGCGCCCTATGGCTACACCTTC. Its translation is CASSLGAPYGYTF.

V is TRBV5-1 and J is TRBJ1-1, with D uncertain. Germline CDR1 and CDR2: SGHRS and YFSETQ. CDR3 length: 14 residues. Trimming removed 6 bases at V and 4 bases at J, with 16 bases between. CDR3 protein: CASTMGGVTTEAFF. The CDR3 bases are TGCGCCAGCACCATGGGCGGGGTAACCACTGAAGCTTTCTTT. The full variable domain, its missing parts supplied by reference TRBV5-1 and TRBJ1-1, is KAGVTQTPRYLIKTRGQQVTLSCSPISGHRSVSWYQQTPGQGLQFLFEYFSETQRNKGNFPGRFSGRQFSNSRSEMNVSTLELGDSALYLCASTMGGVTTEAFFGQGTRLTVV.

The J gene is TRBJ1-1, the V gene TRBV6-1; perhaps TRBD1 as D (5 bases). In germline, CDR1 is MNHNS, CDR2 SASEGT. V was clipped by 0 bases and J by 10 bases, with 9 bases between them. The CDR3 covers 12 residues. The CDR3 sequence: CASSEASRVAFF. As DNA, the CDR3 is TGTGCCAGCAGTGAAGCAAGCAGGGTAGCTTTCTTT.

This rearrangement joins TRBV4-1 to TRBJ2-1, with a weak D call TRBD2 (6 bases). Germline V lookup: CDR1 MGHRA, CDR2 YSYEKL. V was trimmed by 2 bases and J by 8 bases, leaving 10 bases between them. This CDR3 has 13 residues. Here the CDR3 DNA reads TGCGCCAGCAGCCAAACACGGAGGGATGAGCAGTTCTTC. It yields the protein CASSQTRRDEQFF.

This clone was seen only once. The genes are TRBV5-6 and TRBJ2-3; 10 bases fit TRBD2. The V segment lost 4 bases and the J segment 4 bases; nucleotides outside the gene matches: 12. CDR1 SGHDT and CDR2 YYEEEE come from the germline V gene. There are 17 residues in the CDR3. The CDR3 DNA is TGTGCCAGCAGCCGTAGAACCCTGACTAGCGGGTCAGATACGCAGTATTTT. It specifies CASSRRTLTSGSDTQYF.

This chain connects TRBV5-8 to TRBJ2-7; 7 bases map to TRBD1. The CDR3 runs 17 residues. The germline V gene encodes CDR1 SGHTS and CDR2 YDEGEE. The V gene end was trimmed by 0 bases and the J gene end by 0 bases; junction bases not matched to a gene: 9. The CDR3 region has the DNA TGTGCCAGCAGCTTGGGGCCTGACAGGGCAAGCTCCTACGAGCAGTACTTC. This translates into CASSLGPDRASSYEQYF.

The V gene is TRBV19, the J gene TRBJ2-1; 9 bases are shared with TRBD2. The junction had 11 bases not matched to a gene; V was cut back by 3 bases and J by 5 bases. Germline V gives CDR1 LNHDA, CDR2 SQIVND (reference sequence). This CDR3 comprises 17 residues. The CDR3 loop is CASSISVAGVKDNEQFF. The CDR3 region has the DNA TGTGCCAGTAGTATTTCGGTAGCGGGGGTAAAAGACAATGAGCAGTTCTTC.

A word on this clone: This may be a read error: a much more frequent sequence differs by one nucleotide. The chain links TRBV7-2 to TRBJ2-2; D remains unclear. This CDR3 has 13 residues. CDR1 and CDR2 from the germline V gene are SGHTA and FQGNSA. Deletions cut 3 bases from V and 1 base from J, with 3 bases between. The CDR3 DNA sequence: TGTGCCAGCAGCTTCTGGAACACCGGGGAGCTGTTTTTT. As protein: CASSFWNTGELFF. The entire variable domain, with the rest obtained from reference TRBV7-2 and TRBJ2-2, is as follows: GAGVSQSPSNKVTEKGKDVELRCDPISGHTALYWYRQSLGQGLEFLIYFQGNSAPDKSGLPSDRFSAERTGGSVSTLTIQRTQQEDSAVYLCASSFWNTGELFFGEGSRLTVL.